This T cell receptor beta chain appears in the sequencing data of a study of graft-versus-host responses after intestinal transplantation (dated by TCRdb to the early 2020s). Looking at the study overall: The transplants that recipients got were multivisceral, liver-intestinal, or isolated intestinal. All recipients received anti-thymocyte globulin induction followed by maintenance tacrolimus and steroids for around three years. After intestinal transplantation, graft-versus-host and host-versus-graft alloreactive T cell clones in the graft, circulation and bone marrow were tracked using bulk TCR-beta CDR3 sequencing. To identify alloreactive clones, pre-transplant mixed lymphocyte reaction products were sequenced and then compared with unstimulated pre-transplant donor and recipient T cells. The cohort enrolled under 25 intestinal transplant recipients including one retransplant, and a few patients lacking pretransplant specimens were excluded. A peak of at least 4% donor T cells among recipient peripheral blood mononuclear cells was the definition used for donor T cell macrochimerism. Samples from three later patients were sequenced in-house on an Illumina MiSeq with MiXCR processing rather than by the commercial service.

The CDR3 measures 15 amino acids from cysteine to phenylalanine. Only the CDR3 DNA stays, 45 bases, in frame from base 1. V and J are truncated by 0 bases and 3 bases respectively, leaving an intervening sequence of 10 bases. In the germline V gene, CDR1 corresponds to LGHNA and CDR2 to YNFKEQ. A word on this clone: Its antigen is still unknown. The input lacks base qualities; no much larger clone sits a single base away.

Results the study describes overall, beyond this receptor: GvH clones were detected in recipient bone marrow, and some appeared earlier in ileal mucosa or blood, consistent with an intestinal mucosal origin. Early after transplant, declines in HvG clones were associated with peak levels of circulating GvH clones. In the allografts of patients with donor T cell macrochimerism, GvH to HvG T cell clonal ratios were high. Conclusions were limited by the relatively low number and heterogeneity of intestinal transplant patients.

The library came from the immunoSEQ multiplex PCR assay. For most patients, genomic DNA was isolated with the Qiagen DNeasy Blood and Tissue Kit and shipped frozen to Adaptive Biotechnologies for TCR sequencing. For most patients, high-throughput TCR-beta CDR3 sequencing of genomic DNA was performed by Adaptive Biotechnologies. Concerning the study's data processing: Adaptive's ImmunoSEQ software was the source of the TCR sequencing data for 18 patients, while a few other patients were processed with MiXCR and VDJtools. CD4 versus CD8 sorting errors were corrected by removing sequences found in both subsets at a frequency ratio below 5:1. CDR3 nucleotide sequences shared between donor and recipient were removed because their origin could not be assigned. At least 2-fold expansion over unstimulated cells and a minimum CFSE-low frequency of 0.002% (template counts) or 0.001% (read counts) were required for clones to be classified as alloreactive. A clone was considered mappable if detected in the sequenced pre-transplant spleen, lymph node, or MLR CFSE-low populations of the donor or recipient. The cumulative frequency of alloreactive clones was calculated as a percentage of all sequences, weighted by copy number. TCRdb stores this immuneACCESS table with in-frame sequences only. Part of the clones is absent; in the studies checked, under half of the shortfall reflects unresolved V genes, and no reason is known for the rest. The D gene and trimming were derived from the DNA, and the V and J assignments and clone size from that table. In all, the sample holds roughly 36,000 clones, and 90% to 95% of those were seen once. Less than 0.25% of the sample rests with the top ten.

In light of the paper, this sample's time point label describes: cells obtained before transplantation from donor or recipient. CD3+CD4+ and CD3+CD8+ populations were FACS-sorted from unstimulated pre-transplant donor and recipient cells taken from spleen or lymph nodes. This TCR came from a human donor who was the organ donor for an intestinal transplant. The sequencing used unstimulated CD8+ T cells sorted from spleen or lymph node cells, collected before transplant. The chain is made from TRBV4-2 and TRBJ2-3; a tentative D match to TRBD2 spans 6 bases. CDR3 loop: CASSQEQGGTDTQYF. The sequenced DNA: TGTGCCAGCAGCCAAGAGCAGGGAGGAACAGATACGCAGTATTTT.